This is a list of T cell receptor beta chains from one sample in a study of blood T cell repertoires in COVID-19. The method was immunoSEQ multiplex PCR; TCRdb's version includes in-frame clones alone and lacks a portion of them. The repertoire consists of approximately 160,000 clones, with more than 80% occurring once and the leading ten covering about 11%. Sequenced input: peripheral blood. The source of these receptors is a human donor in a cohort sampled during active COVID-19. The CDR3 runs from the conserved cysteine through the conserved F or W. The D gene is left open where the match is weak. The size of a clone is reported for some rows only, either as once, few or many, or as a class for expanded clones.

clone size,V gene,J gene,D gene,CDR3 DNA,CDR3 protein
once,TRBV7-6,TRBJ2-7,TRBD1,TGTGCCAGCACCTTCGCCGGGACAGGGATCAGGGAGCAGTACTTC,CASTFAGTGIREQYF
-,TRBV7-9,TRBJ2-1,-,TGTGCCAGCAGTTCCGGGACACTCAATGAGCAGTTCTTC,CASSSGTLNEQFF
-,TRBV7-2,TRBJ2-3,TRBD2,TGTGCCAGCAGCTTATGGGGTCGCGTGGCTAGCGGGGCGACAGATACGCAGTATTTT,CASSLWGRVASGATDTQYF
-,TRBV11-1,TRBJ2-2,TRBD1,TGTGCCAGCAGCGGACAGGGGGCGGGCACCGGGGAGCTGTTTTTT,CASSGQGAGTGELFF
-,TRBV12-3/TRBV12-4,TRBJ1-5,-,TGTGCCAGCAGTTTACCACGGGAGCCCCAGCATTTT,CASSLPREPQHF
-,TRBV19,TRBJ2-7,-,TGTGCCAGTAGACCGGGAAGGGACTCTCTCCGGCAGTACTTC,CASRPGRDSLRQYF
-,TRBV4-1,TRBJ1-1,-,TGCGCCAGCAGCCATGAGGGAACGACTGAAGCTTTCTTT,CASSHEGTTEAFF
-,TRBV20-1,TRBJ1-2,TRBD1,TGCAGTGCCGACAGGGTAGGAGGCTACACCTTC,CSADRVGGYTF
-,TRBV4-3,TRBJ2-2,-,TGCGCCAGCAGCCCGGACGGGACATTCACCGGGGAGCTGTTTTTT,CASSPDGTFTGELFF
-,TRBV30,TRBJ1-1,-,TGTGCCTGGAGCAAGGGGGGGGTCACTGAAGCTTTCTTT,CAWSKGGVTEAFF
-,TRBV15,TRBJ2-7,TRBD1,TGTGCCACCAGCATCCTGACAGGGGCCAGCCCGGATGAGCAGTACTTC,CATSILTGASPDEQYF
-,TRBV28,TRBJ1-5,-,TGTGCCAGCACGCCAGGGAACAATCAGCCCCAGCATTTT,CASTPGNNQPQHF
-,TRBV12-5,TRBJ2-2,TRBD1,TGTGCTAGTGGCCTGGACAGGGCCAGCGGGGAGCTGTTTTTT,CASGLDRASGELFF
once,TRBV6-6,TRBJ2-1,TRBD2,TGTGCCAGCAGTCTCCGTCTAGCGGGGGCGACCTATGAGCAGTTCTTC,CASSLRLAGATYEQFF
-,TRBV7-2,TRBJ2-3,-,TGTGCCAGCAGCTCCTCCCTGGTAGCGGCGCTGGGTACGCAGTATTTT,CASSSSLVAALGTQYF
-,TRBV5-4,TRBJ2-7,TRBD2,TGTGCCAGCAGCTATCCGTTAGCGGGAGCCTACGAGCAGTACTTC,CASSYPLAGAYEQYF
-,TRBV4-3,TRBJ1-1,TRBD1,TGCGCCAGCAGCCAAGCCTTCGACAGGGGGCTCACTGAAGCTTTCTTT,CASSQAFDRGLTEAFF
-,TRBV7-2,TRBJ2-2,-,TGTGCCAGCAGCTTAGATAGGGGGAACACCGGGGAGCTGTTTTTT,CASSLDRGNTGELFF
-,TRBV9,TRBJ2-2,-,TGTGCCAGCAGCGTGGAACAGGGTTACACCGGGGAGCTGTTTTTT,CASSVEQGYTGELFF
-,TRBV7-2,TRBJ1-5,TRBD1,TGTGCCAGCAGCTTATTGGCAGGGGGAGAGCAGCCCCAGCATTTT,CASSLLAGGEQPQHF
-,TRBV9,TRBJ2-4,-,TGTGCCAGCAGCGTCGGTGAGGCCAAAAACATTCAGTACTTC,CASSVGEAKNIQYF
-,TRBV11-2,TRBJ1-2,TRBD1,TGTGCCAGCAGCCCCTTTCCCGGGACAGTTACTTTTTCTAACTATGGCTACACCTTC,CASSPFPGTVTFSNYGYTF
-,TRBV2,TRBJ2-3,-,TGTGCCAGCAGTGAATTGATAGCGAGAGATACGCAGTATTTT,CASSELIARDTQYF
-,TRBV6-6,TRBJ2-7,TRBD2,TGTGCCAGCAGTTTCTGGCCGGGACTAGCTGACGAGCAGTACTTC,CASSFWPGLADEQYF
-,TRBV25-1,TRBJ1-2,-,TGTGCCAGCAGTGTAGGGGGTTTCTATGGCTACACCTTC,CASSVGGFYGYTF
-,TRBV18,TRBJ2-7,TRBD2,TGTGCCAGCTCACCGGAGAGGGGACTAGCGGGAGTCGAGCAGTACTTC,CASSPERGLAGVEQYF
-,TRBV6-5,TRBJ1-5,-,TGTGCCAGCAGTCCCTCGGGCGGAGGGAATCAGCCCCAGCATTTT,CASSPSGGGNQPQHF
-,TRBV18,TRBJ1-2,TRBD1,TGTGCCAGCTCACCCCAGGGGGCTGTCTATGGCTACACCTTC,CASSPQGAVYGYTF